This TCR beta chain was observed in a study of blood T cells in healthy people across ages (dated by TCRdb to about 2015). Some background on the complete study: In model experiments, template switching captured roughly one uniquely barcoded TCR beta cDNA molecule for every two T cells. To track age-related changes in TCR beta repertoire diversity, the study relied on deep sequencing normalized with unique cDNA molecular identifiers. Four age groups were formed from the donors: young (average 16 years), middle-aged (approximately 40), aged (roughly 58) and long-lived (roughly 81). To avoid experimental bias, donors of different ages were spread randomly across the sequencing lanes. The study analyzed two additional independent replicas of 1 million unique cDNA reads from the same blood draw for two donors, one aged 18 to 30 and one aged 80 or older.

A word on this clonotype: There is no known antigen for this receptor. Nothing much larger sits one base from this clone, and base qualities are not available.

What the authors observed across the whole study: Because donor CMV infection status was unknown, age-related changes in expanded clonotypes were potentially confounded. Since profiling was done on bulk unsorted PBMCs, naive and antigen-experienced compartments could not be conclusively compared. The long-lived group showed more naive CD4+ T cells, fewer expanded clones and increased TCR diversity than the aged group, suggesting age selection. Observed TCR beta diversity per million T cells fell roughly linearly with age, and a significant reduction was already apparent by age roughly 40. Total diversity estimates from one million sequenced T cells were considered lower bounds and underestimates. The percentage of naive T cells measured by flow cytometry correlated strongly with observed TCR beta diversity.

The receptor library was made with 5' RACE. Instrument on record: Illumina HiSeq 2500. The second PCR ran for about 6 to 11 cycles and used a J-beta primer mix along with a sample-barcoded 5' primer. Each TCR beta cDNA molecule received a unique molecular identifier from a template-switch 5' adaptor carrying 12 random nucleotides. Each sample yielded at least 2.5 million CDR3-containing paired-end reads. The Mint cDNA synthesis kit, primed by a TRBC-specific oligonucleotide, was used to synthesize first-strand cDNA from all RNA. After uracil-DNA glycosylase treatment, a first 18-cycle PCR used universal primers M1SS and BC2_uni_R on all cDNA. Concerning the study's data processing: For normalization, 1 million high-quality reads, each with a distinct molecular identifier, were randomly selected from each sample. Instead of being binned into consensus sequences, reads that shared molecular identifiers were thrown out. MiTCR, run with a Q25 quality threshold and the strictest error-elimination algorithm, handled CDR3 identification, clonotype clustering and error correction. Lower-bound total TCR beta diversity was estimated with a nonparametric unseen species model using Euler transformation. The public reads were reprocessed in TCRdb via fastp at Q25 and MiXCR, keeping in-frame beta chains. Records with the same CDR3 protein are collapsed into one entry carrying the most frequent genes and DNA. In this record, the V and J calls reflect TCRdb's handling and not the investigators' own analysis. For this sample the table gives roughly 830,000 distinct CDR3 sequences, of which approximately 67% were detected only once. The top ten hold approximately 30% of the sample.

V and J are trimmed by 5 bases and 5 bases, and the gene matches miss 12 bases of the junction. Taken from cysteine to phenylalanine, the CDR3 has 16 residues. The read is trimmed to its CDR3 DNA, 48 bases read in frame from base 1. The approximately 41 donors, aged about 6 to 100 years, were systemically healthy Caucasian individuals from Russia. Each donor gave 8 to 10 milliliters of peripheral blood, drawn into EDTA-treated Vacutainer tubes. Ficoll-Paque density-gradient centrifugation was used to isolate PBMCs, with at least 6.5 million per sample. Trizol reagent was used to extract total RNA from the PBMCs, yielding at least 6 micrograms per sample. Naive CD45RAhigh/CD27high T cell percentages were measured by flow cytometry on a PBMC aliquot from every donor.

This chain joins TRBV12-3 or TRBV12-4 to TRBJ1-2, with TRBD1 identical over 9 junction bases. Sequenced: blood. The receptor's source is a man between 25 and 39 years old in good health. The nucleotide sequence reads TGTGCCAGCAGTCCGGGACAGGGTTATCGTTTTTATGGCTACACCTTC. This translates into CASSPGQGYRFYGYTF.